Below, 27 T cell receptor beta chains from the same sample are listed, as sequenced in a study of T cells in Graves' hyperthyroidism and ophthalmopathy. It was RNA transcripts that yielded the amplified TCR beta CDR3 regions. HTBI primers were the set used in a first-round RT-PCR of the TCR CDR3. TCRdb re-called the multiplex PCR reads through MiXCR, storing one row per CDR3 protein. The sample contains roughly 740,000 distinct CDR3 sequences, about 16% of which appear only once. Input material: blood. The source of these receptors is a man younger than 30 with Graves' hyperthyroidism.

The sample holds a few counts of this clonotype. The chain has TRBV19 and TRBJ2-7; D may be TRBD1 or TRBD2 (6 bases each). CDR1 and CDR2 (germline): LNHDA, SQIVND (reference sequence). The V and J ends lost 4 bases and 2 bases respectively, with 15 bases between them. The CDR3 extends over 15 amino acids. The chain's CDR3 is CASSKGGSITYEQYF. The CDR3 nucleotides are TGTGCCAGTAGTAAAGGGGGGTCCATCACCTACGAGCAGTACTTC.

The table lists this clonotype with many counts. Here the CDR3 reads CAISEILGRANEQFF. The DNA for the CDR3 is TGTGCCATCAGTGAGATCCTAGGCCGGGCCAATGAGCAGTTCTTC. The chain links TRBV10-3 to TRBJ2-1; D gene uncertain. Germline V lookup: CDR1 ENHRY, CDR2 SYGVKD. This CDR3 contains 15 residues. The ends were cut back, 2 bases at V and 6 bases at J, with 14 bases in the middle.

The V and J genes are TRBV20-1 and TRBJ2-7, with D perhaps TRBD2 (5 bases). The CDR3 is 18 amino acids. Per the germline V gene, CDR1 is DFQATT and CDR2 is SNEGSKA (reference sequence). Trimming stripped 0 bases from V and 2 bases from J, with 23 bases between. The CDR3 sequence is CSARDLIAWERSAYEQYF. In DNA, the CDR3 is TGCAGTGCTAGAGATCTTATCGCGTGGGAGCGGAGCGCCTACGAGCAGTACTTC.

In DNA form, the CDR3 reads TGTGCCAGTAGTGGGGGGACTAGCGGGGGGTCCTACAATGAGCAGTTCTTC. Translated, it gives CASSGGTSGGSYNEQFF. V and J are TRBV19 and TRBJ2-1; 15 bases align to TRBD2. CDR3 size: 17 residues. With V trimmed by 5 bases and J by 1 base, 3 bases remained unmatched. The germline V gene encodes CDR1 LNHDA and CDR2 SQIVND (reference sequence).

This clonotype was recorded many times. CDR3 sequence reads: CASSETHTDTQYF. DNA for the CDR3: TGTGCCAGCAGTGAAACGCACACAGATACGCAGTATTTT. J is TRBJ2-3 and V is TRBV2, with D unresolved. Germline V CDR1 and CDR2: SNHLY, FYNNEI. The CDR3 has 13 residues. The V end was cut by 2 bases, the J end by 2 bases, with 5 bases between.

This clonotype has a count of ten or more. The chain has TRBV7-2 and TRBJ2-7; D may be TRBD2 (5 bases). The V gene's germline CDR1 is SGHTA and CDR2 FQGNSA. Trimming shortened V by 1 base and J by 9 bases, and 10 bases separated the two germline ends. The CDR3 is 12 amino acids. The CDR3 protein is CASSLERFRQYF. The CDR3, as DNA: TGTGCCAGCAGCTTAGAGCGGTTCAGGCAGTACTTC.

The table lists this clonotype with many counts. The gene calls are TRBV27 and TRBJ2-7; tentatively, D is TRBD2 (6 bases). Deletions cut 8 bases from V and 3 bases from J, with 11 bases between. CDR1 is MNHEY and CDR2 is SMNVEV in the germline V gene (reference sequence). The CDR3 runs 12 residues. As DNA, the CDR3 is TGTGCCAGCTTGCTAGCGTGCTACGAGCAGTACTTC. Encoded protein: CASLLACYEQYF.

The genes are TRBV3-1 and TRBJ1-1; D is uncertain. The CDR3 is made up of 14 amino acids. CDR1 is LGHDT, CDR2 YNNKEL, per germline (reference sequence). The V gene lost 3 bases and the J gene lost 11 bases, with 19 bases spanning the gap. CDR3 region: CASSHYRATEVAFF. Here the CDR3 DNA reads TGTGCCAGCAGCCATTACAGAGCTACTGAAGTGGCTTTCTTT. The full variable domain, its missing parts supplied by reference TRBV3-1 and TRBJ1-1, is DTAVSQTPKYLVTQMGNDKSIKCEQNLGHDTMYWYKQDSKKFLKIMFSYNNKELIINETVPNRFSPKSPDKAHLNLHINSLELGDSAVYFCASSHYRATEVAFFGQGTRLTVV.

This clonotype was counted many times. The gene calls are TRBV20-1 and TRBJ2-7, with 8 bases fitting TRBD2. V was clipped by 2 bases and J by 3 bases; unmatched bases: 3. Germline V lookup: CDR1 DFQATT, CDR2 SNEGSKA (reference sequence). This CDR3 is built from 13 residues. As DNA, the CDR3 is TGCAGTGCTAGAAGCGGGAGTAACTACGAGCAGTACTTC. Protein: CSARSGSNYEQYF.

This clonotype was counted ten times or more. This chain connects TRBV6-1 to TRBJ1-2; the D gene is possibly TRBD1 (5 bases). This CDR3 region has 15 residues. Germline CDR1 MNHNS, CDR2 SASEGT. Trimming pared 4 bases from V and 7 bases from J, leaving 19 bases between. CDR3 region: CASSVRDLSLGGYTF. The CDR3 nucleotides are TGTGCCAGCAGTGTACGGGACCTATCCCTAGGTGGCTACACCTTC.

This clonotype has a count of ten or more. The chain uses TRBV30 and TRBJ2-1; D uncertain. Germline assignment: CDR1 GTSNPN and CDR2 SVGIG (reference sequence). Trimming took 0 bases from V and 6 from J, leaving 9 bases between them. This CDR3 has 13 amino acids. The CDR3 DNA reads as TGTGCCTGGAGTGTATCCTTCCCCAATGAGCAGTTCTTC. It specifies CAWSVSFPNEQFF.

The V gene is TRBV29-1, the J gene TRBJ1-2, with unresolved D. The CDR3 sequence is 12 residues long. V was pared by 3 bases and J by 0 bases, with 5 bases between. Germline V gene data show CDR1 as SQVTM and CDR2 as ANQGSEA. CDR3 DNA sequence: TGCAGCGTTGATATCCCTAACTATGGCTACACCTTC. Its protein product is CSVDIPNYGYTF.

The chain carries TRBV12-3 or TRBV12-4 and TRBJ1-6, with TRBD1 as a possible D gene (6 bases). Trimming removed 7 bases at V and 12 bases at J, with 16 bases between. The CDR3 runs 13 residues. CDR3 sequence reads: CASKGERGGPLHF. In DNA form, the CDR3 reads TGTGCCAGCAAAGGCGAAAGGGGGGGACCCCTCCACTTT.

This clonotype was found a few times. The germline gene is not matched at one end of the junction; a read error may be the cause. V usage is TRBV7-9 and J usage is TRBJ1-5; D is undetermined. There are 16 residues in the CDR3. Germline V gene data show CDR1 as SEHNR and CDR2 as FQNEAQ (reference sequence). The CDR3 protein is CASRWKSRVNGQPQHF. In DNA, the CDR3 is TGCGCCAGCCGGTGGAAATCGAGGGTTAATGGTCAGCCCCAGCATTTT.

This clonotype has more than one count but fewer than ten. The chain carries TRBV7-9 and TRBJ1-4; a weak D match, TRBD1 (6 bases). CDR1 is SEHNR and CDR2 is FQNEAQ in the germline V gene (reference sequence). This CDR3 spans 15 amino acids. Trimming left V 3 bases short and J 7 bases short, with 15 bases between. CDR3 sequence reads: CASSLKTGVGEKLFF. The DNA of the CDR3 is TGTGCCAGCAGCTTGAAGACAGGTGTAGGTGAAAAACTGTTTTTT. The full variable domain, completed using reference TRBV7-9 and TRBJ1-4, is DTGVSQNPRHKITKRGQNVTFRCDPISEHNRLYWYRQTLGQGPEFLTYFQNEAQLEKSRLLSDRFSAERPKGSFSTLEIQRTEQGDSAMYLCASSLKTGVGEKLFFGSGTQLSVL.

The chain carries TRBV10-3 and TRBJ2-4; the match to TRBD2 covers 9 bases. The germline gives CDR1 ENHRY, CDR2 SYGVKD. V lost 4 bases, J lost 5 bases, and 6 bases stayed unmatched. This CDR3 is built from 15 residues. The CDR3 DNA follows: TGTGCCATCAGTGGCTCTAGCGGGACCCAAAACATTCAGTACTTC. It specifies CAISGSSGTQNIQYF.

In its sample, this clonotype was seen many times. V gene TRBV14 combines with J gene TRBJ1-2; 7 bases map to TRBD1. Germline CDR1 SGHDN, CDR2 FVKESK. The CDR3 is 13 residues long. V lost 6 bases and J lost 5; bases outside the gene matches: 6. CDR3 loop: CASSEWDRYGYTF. The DNA for the CDR3 is TGTGCCAGCAGTGAATGGGACAGATATGGCTACACCTTC.

V and J are TRBV11-2 and TRBJ2-3, with 10 bases fitting TRBD2. Germline CDR1 reads SGHAT; CDR2 reads FQNNGV. This CDR3 spans 17 amino acids. With V trimmed by 5 bases and J by 4 bases, 12 bases remained unmatched. The CDR3 DNA follows: TGTGCCAGCAGCCAAGATGGCCTAGCGGGAGCAGCAGATACGCAGTATTTT. It specifies CASSQDGLAGAADTQYF.

This clonotype has more than one count but fewer than ten. The J gene is TRBJ2-1, the V gene TRBV4-2; the D is unclear. V was clipped by 6 bases and J by 5 bases, with 20 bases between them. The V gene's germline CDR1 is LGHNA and CDR2 YNFKEQ. This CDR3 has 16 residues. The CDR3 nucleotides read TGTGCCAGCAGTTTCCCCCCGGGTCAGGACGACAATGAGCAGTTCTTC. It translates to CASSFPPGQDDNEQFF.

The sample holds a few counts of this clonotype. The V and J genes are TRBV6-6 and TRBJ2-2; D not resolved. Per the germline V gene, CDR1 is MNHNY and CDR2 is SVGAGI (reference sequence). The CDR3 covers 13 residues. Trimming removed 0 bases from V and 4 bases from J, with 3 bases in between. DNA of the CDR3: TGTGCCAGCAGTTACTCGGTCACCGGGGAGCTGTTTTTT. Protein product: CASSYSVTGELFF.

This clonotype occurred a few times. This sequence joins TRBV20-1 and TRBJ1-2; no clear D gene. This CDR3 contains 13 residues. Germline assignment: CDR1 DFQATT and CDR2 SNEGSKA (reference sequence). The V end was cut by 5 bases, the J end by 8 bases, with 18 bases between. Here the CDR3 DNA reads TGCAGTGCTGACCTAAGGGAAATTCCCGGCTACACCTTC. Translated, it gives CSADLREIPGYTF.

This clonotype has just a few counts. V and J are TRBV4-1 and TRBJ1-1, with D possibly being TRBD1 (5 bases). The CDR3 loop spans 15 amino acids. V lost 3 bases, J lost 1 base, and 12 bases lay in between. Germline CDR1 reads MGHRA; CDR2 reads YSYEKL. CDR3 sequence: CASSHFGARNTEAFF. DNA of the CDR3: TGCGCCAGCAGCCACTTCGGGGCGCGGAACACTGAAGCTTTCTTT.

Notes on this clonotype: It may be a read error: a sequence one base away is much more abundant. The chain joins TRBV5-8 to TRBJ2-1, with TRBD1 identical over 7 bases. The trim removed 5 bases at V and 4 bases at J, leaving 9 bases unmatched. Germline values: CDR1 SGHTS, CDR2 YDEGEE. This CDR3 is 15 amino acids long. The CDR3 spells CASSVRDSFYNEQFF. The CDR3 DNA is TGTGCCAGCAGTGTCCGGGACAGCTTTTACAATGAGCAGTTCTTC.

CDR3 in DNA: TGTGCCACCAGTGATTTATTGGTACAGACGGGGGTCCCGTACAATGAGCAGTTCTTC. This codes for CATSDLLVQTGVPYNEQFF. V gene TRBV24-1 combines with J gene TRBJ2-1, with D possibly being TRBD2 (6 bases). Germline CDR1 KGHDR, CDR2 SFDVKD. V was shortened by 1 base and J by 4 bases, with 22 bases between the two germline ends. The CDR3 is 19 residues long.

This clonotype was seen only a few times. The chain combines TRBV9 with TRBJ2-3, with D possibly being TRBD1 (6 bases). CDR1 is SGDLS and CDR2 is YYNGEE in the germline V gene. V was cut by 3 bases and J by 4 bases, with 9 bases left in between. The CDR3 extends over 13 amino acids. The CDR3 DNA reads TGTGCCAGCAGCGGCAAGGGGGCAGATACGCAGTATTTT. This gives the protein CASSGKGADTQYF. Filled out from reference TRBV9 and TRBJ2-3, the complete variable domain reads DSGVTQTPKHLITATGQRVTLRCSPRSGDLSVYWYQQSLDQGLQFLIQYYNGEERAKGNILERFSAQQFPDLHSELNLSSLELGDSALYFCASSGKGADTQYFGPGTRLTVL.

The DNA for the CDR3 is TGTGCCAGCAGCCCTTGGACAGCTACGACTGGAAACACCATATATTTT. This translates into CASSPWTATTGNTIYF. The rearrangement joins TRBV7-9 to TRBJ1-3, with D maybe TRBD1 (6 bases). The germline CDR1 and CDR2 sequences are SEHNR and FQNEAQ (reference sequence). V lost 5 bases, J lost 2 bases, and 16 bases lay in between. There are 16 residues in the CDR3.

This clonotype was observed a few times. The V gene is TRBV18, the J gene TRBJ1-4, with a possible D match to TRBD1 (5 bases). V gave up 3 bases and J gave up 8 bases, with 22 bases separating them. In germline, CDR1 is KGHSH, CDR2 LQKENI. CDR3 length equals 17 residues. Here the CDR3 DNA reads TGTGCCAGCTCACCTCCCAGGGTGATGGGAGAAGGCGAAAAACTGTTTTTT. It is translated as CASSPPRVMGEGEKLFF.